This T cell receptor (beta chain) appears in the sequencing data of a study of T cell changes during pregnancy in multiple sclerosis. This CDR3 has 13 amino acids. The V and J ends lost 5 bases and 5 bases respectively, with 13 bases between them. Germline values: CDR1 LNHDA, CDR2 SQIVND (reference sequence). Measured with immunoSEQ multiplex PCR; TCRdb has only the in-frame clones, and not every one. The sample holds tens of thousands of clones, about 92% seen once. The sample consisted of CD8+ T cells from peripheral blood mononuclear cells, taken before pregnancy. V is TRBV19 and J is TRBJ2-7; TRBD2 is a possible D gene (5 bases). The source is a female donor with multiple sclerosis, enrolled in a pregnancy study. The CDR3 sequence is CASSEGGLDEQYF. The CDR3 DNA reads TGTGCCAGTAGTGAAGGAGGTTTAGACGAGCAGTACTTC.